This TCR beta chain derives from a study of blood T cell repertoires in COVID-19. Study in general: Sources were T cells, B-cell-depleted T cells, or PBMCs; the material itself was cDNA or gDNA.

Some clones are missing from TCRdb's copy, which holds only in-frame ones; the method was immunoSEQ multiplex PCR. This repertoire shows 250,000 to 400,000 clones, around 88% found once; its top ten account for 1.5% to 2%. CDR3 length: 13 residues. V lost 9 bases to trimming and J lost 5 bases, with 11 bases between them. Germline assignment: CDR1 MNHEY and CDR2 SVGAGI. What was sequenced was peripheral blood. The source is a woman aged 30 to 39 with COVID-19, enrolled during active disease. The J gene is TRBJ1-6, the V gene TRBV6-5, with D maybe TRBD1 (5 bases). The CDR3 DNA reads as TGTGCCAGTTGGGGGGTCAATAATTCACCCCTCCACTTT. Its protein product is CASWGVNNSPLHF.